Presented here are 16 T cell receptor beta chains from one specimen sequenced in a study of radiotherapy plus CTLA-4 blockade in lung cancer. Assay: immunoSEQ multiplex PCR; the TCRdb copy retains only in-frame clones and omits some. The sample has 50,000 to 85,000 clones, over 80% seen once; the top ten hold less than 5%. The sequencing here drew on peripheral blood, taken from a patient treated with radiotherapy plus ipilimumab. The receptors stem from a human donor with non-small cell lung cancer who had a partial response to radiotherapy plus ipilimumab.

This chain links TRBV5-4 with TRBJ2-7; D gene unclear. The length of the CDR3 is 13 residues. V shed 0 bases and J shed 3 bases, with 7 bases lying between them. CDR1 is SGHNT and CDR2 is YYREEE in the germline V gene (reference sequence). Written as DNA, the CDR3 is TGTGCCAGCAGCTTGGGACTTTACTACGAGCAGTACTTC. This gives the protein CASSLGLYYEQYF.

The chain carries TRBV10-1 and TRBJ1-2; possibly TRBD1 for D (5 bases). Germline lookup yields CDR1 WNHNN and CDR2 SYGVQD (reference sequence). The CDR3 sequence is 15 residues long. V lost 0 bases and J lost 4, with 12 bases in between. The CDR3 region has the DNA TGCGCCAGCAGTGAGTCCACGACGGGGGTCTATGGCTACACCTTC. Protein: CASSESTTGVYGYTF.

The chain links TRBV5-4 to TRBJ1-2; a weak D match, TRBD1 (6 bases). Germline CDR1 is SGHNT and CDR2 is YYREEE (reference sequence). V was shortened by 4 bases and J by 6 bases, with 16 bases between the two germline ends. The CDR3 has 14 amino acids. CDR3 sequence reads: CASSPPASGDGYTF. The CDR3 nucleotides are TGTGCCAGCAGCCCGCCAGCTTCAGGGGATGGCTACACCTTC.

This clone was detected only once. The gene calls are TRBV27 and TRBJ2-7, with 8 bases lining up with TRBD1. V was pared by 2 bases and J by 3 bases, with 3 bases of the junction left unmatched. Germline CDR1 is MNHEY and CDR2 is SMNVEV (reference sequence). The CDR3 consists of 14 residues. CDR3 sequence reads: CASSLDRGGYEQYF. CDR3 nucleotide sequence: TGTGCCAGCAGTTTAGACAGGGGCGGCTACGAGCAGTACTTC.

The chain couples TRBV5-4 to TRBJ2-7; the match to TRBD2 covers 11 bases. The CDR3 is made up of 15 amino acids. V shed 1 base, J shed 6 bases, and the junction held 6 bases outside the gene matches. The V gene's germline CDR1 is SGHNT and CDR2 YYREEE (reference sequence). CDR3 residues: CASSLQSLAGGEQYF. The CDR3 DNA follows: TGTGCCAGCAGCTTGCAGTCGCTAGCGGGAGGCGAGCAGTACTTC.

The CDR3 here is CASSLSAYGSQETQYF. DNA for the CDR3: TGCGCCAGCAGCTTGAGTGCTTACGGGAGCCAAGAGACCCAGTACTTC. The chain is built from TRBV5-1 and TRBJ2-5, with D maybe TRBD2 (6 bases). Germline lookup yields CDR1 SGHRS and CDR2 YFSETQ. V was shortened by 1 base and J by 1 base, with 14 bases between the two germline ends. The CDR3 spans 16 residues.

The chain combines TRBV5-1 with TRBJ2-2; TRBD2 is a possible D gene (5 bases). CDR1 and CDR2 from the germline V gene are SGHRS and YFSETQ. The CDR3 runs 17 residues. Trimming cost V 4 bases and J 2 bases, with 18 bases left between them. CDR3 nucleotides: TGCGCCAGCAGCCCCGAGGGCGGCGGACGAAACACCGGGGAGCTGTTTTTT. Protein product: CASSPEGGGRNTGELFF.

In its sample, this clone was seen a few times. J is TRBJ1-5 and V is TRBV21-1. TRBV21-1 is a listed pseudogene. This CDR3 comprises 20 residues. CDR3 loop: CASSTKLGRGSCPSNQPQHF. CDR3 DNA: TGTGCCAGCAGCACAAAGCTAGGGAGGGGGTCCTGTCCTAGCAATCAGCCCCAGCATTTT.

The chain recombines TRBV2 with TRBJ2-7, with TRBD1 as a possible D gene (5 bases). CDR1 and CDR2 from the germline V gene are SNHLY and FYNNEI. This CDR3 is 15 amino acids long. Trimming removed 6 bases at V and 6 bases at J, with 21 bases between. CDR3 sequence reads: CASSRRVSRDSEQYF. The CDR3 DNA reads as TGTGCCAGCAGCCGCCGGGTCTCCAGGGATAGCGAGCAGTACTTC. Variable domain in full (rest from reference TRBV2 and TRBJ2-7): EPEVTQTPSHQVTQMGQEVILRCVPISNHLYFYWYRQILGQKVEFLVSFYNNEISEKSEIFDDQFSVERPDGSNFTLKIRSTKLEDSAMYFCASSRRVSRDSEQYFGPGTRLTVT.

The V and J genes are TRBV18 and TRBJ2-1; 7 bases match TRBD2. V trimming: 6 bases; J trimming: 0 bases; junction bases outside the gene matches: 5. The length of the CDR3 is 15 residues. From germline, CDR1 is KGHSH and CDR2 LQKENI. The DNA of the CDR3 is TGTGCCAGCTCTCGCCTAGCGGACTCCTACAATGAGCAGTTCTTC. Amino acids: CASSRLADSYNEQFF.

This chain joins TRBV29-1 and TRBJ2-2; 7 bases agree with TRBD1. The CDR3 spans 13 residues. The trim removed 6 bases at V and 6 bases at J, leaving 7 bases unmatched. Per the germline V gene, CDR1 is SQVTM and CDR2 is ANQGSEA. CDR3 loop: CSVLPTGPGELFF. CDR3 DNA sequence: TGCAGCGTCCTCCCGACAGGGCCCGGGGAGCTGTTTTTT.

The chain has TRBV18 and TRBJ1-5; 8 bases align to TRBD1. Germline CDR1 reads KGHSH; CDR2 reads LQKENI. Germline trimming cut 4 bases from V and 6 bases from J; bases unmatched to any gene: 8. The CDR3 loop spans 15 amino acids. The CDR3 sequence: CASSQTSRGLQPQHF. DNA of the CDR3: TGTGCCAGCTCACAAACTAGCAGGGGGCTTCAGCCCCAGCATTTT.

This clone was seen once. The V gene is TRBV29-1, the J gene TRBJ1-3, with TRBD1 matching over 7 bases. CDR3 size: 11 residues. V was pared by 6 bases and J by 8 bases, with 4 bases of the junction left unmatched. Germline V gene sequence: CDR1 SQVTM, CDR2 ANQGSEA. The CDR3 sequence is CSVRQGDTIYF. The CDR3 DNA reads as TGCAGCGTCCGACAGGGCGACACCATATATTTT.

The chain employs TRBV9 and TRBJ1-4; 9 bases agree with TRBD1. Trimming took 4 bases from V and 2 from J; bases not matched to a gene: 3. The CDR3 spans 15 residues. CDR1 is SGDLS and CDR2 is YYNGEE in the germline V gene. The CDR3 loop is CASSIGQGTNEKLFF. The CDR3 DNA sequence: TGTGCCAGCAGCATTGGACAGGGGACTAATGAAAAACTGTTTTTT.

The CDR3 protein is CASTPEQGSTEAFF. In DNA form, the CDR3 reads TGTGCCAGCACGCCGGAACAGGGGAGCACTGAAGCTTTCTTT. The V call is TRBV2, the J call TRBJ1-1; 7 bases are shared with TRBD1. The CDR3 sequence is 14 residues long. CDR1 and CDR2 (germline): SNHLY, FYNNEI. V shed 7 bases and J 4 bases; nucleotides not matched to a gene: 9.

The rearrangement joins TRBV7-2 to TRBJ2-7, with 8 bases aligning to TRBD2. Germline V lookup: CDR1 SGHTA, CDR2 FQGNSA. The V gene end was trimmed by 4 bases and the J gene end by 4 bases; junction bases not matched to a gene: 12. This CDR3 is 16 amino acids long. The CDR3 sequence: CASSSLGTGGKYEQYF. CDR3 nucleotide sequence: TGTGCCAGCAGCTCCCTCGGAACGGGAGGGAAGTACGAGCAGTACTTC. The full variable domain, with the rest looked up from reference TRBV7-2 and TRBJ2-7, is GAGVSQSPSNKVTEKGKDVELRCDPISGHTALYWYRQSLGQGLEFLIYFQGNSAPDKSGLPSDRFSAERTGGSVSTLTIQRTQQEDSAVYLCASSSLGTGGKYEQYFGPGTRLTVT.